This TCR beta chain was found in a study of metastatic and nonmetastatic thyroid tumors. There were no patients who had received any treatment before thyroid surgery. The CDR3 totals 14 residues. V shed 0 bases and J shed 10 bases, with 15 bases lying between them. Germline lookup yields CDR1 KGHSH and CDR2 LQKENI. In this sample, this clone turned up many times. TCRdb re-clonotyped the PCR reads via MiXCR. The table has some 20,000 clones, 9% to 15% seen once. This clonotype was obtained from a male donor with papillary thyroid cancer or a benign thyroid nodule (not recorded which). Some clones in this sample may be carry-over from other donors' samples. The sequenced sample consisted of blood. The chain combines TRBV18 with TRBJ2-5; D uncertain. Here the CDR3 DNA reads TGTGCCAGCTCACCACCCGTCCGTACCCCGGACCAGTACTTC. It yields the protein CASSPPVRTPDQYF.